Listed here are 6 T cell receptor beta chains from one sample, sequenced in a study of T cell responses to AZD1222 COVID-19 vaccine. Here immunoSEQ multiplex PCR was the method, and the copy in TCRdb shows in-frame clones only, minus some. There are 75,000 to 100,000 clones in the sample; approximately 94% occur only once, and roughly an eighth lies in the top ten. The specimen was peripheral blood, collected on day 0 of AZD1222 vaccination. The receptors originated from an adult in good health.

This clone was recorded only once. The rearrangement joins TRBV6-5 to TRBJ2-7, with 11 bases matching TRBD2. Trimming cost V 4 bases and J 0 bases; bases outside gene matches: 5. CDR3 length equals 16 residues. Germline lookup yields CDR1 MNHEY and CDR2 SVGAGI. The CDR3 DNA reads TGTGCCAGCAGTTTTTTAGGGACTAGCGGCTCCTACGAGCAGTACTTC. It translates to CASSFLGTSGSYEQYF.

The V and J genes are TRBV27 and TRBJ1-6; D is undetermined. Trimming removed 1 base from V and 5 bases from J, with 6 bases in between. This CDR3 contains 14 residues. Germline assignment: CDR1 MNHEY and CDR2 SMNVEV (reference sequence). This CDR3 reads CASSLYPNNSPLHF. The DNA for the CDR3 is TGTGCCAGCAGTTTATACCCTAATAATTCACCCCTCCACTTT.

CDR3 coding DNA: TGTGCCAGCAGCGACTCCAGGGGAAATCAGCCCCAGCATTTT. Protein product: CASSDSRGNQPQHF. V usage is TRBV5-5 and J usage is TRBJ1-5; D possibly corresponds to TRBD1 (6 bases). Germline V CDR1 and CDR2: SGHKS, YYEKEE (reference sequence). This CDR3 contains 14 residues. Between the trimmed V and J ends, which lost 4 bases and 4 bases, there was a span of 12 bases. The entire variable domain, with the rest obtained from reference TRBV5-5 and TRBJ1-5, is as follows: DAGVTQSPTHLIKTRGQQVTLRCSPISGHKSVSWYQQVLGQGPQFIFQYYEKEERGRGNFPDRFSARQFPNYSSELNVNALLLGDSALYLCASSDSRGNQPQHFGDGTRLSIL.

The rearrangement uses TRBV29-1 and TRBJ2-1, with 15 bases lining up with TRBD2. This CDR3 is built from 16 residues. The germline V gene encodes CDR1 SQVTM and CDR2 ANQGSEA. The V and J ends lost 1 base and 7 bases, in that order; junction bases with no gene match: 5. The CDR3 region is CSVEGTSGRARNEQFF. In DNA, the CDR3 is TGCAGCGTTGAAGGGACTAGCGGGAGGGCCAGAAATGAGCAGTTCTTC.

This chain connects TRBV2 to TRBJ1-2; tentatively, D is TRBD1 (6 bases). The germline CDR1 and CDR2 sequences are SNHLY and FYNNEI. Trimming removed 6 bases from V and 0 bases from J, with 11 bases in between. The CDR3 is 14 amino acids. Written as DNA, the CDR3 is TGTGCCAGCAGCAGAGGGACAACTAACTATGGCTACACCTTC. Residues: CASSRGTTNYGYTF.

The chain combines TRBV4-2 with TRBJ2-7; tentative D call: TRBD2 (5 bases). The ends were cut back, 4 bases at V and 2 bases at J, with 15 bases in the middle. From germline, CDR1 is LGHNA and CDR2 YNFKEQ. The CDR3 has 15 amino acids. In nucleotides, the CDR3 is TGTGCCAGCAGCCCCCCCGGGATTCCTACCTACGAGCAGTACTTC. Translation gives CASSPPGIPTYEQYF.